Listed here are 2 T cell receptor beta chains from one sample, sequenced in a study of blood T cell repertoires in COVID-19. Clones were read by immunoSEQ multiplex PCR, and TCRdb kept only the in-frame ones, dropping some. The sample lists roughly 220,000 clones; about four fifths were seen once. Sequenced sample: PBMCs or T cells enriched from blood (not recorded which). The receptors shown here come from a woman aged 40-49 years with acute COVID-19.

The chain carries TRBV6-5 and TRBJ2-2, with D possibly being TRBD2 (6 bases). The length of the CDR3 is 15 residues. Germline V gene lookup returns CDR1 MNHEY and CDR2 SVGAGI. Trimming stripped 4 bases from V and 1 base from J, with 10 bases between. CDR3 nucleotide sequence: TGTGCCAGCAGTTCTGGGGGGAGGAACACCGGGGAGCTGTTTTTT. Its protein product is CASSSGGRNTGELFF.

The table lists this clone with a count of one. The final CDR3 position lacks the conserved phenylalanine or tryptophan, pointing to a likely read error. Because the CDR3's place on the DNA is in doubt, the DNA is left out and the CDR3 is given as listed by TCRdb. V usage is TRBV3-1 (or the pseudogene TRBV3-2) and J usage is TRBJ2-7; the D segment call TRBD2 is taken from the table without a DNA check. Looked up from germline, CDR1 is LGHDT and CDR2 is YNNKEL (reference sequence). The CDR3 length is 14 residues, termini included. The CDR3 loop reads CASSLPFLKRGVDI.